Presented here are 16 T cell receptor beta chains from one specimen sequenced in a study of T-cell memory formation after mild COVID-19. TCRdb fed the 5' RACE reads into MiXCR, producing one record per CDR3 protein. The repertoire has about 130,000 distinct CDR3 sequences, approximately 15% of them found once; the top ten carry 4.5% to 5.5%. Sequenced: PBMCs or a T cell subset sorted from them (not recorded which). The source is a man between 18 and 29 years old who had mild COVID-19 (a few samples of this study predate the infection). Cell type and time point are not known.

The chain employs TRBV4-1 and TRBJ2-3; 14 bases match TRBD2. This CDR3 is built from 17 residues. Trimming cost V 3 bases and J 0 bases; bases outside gene matches: 2. Germline V gene sequence: CDR1 MGHRA, CDR2 YSYEKL. The chain's CDR3 is CASSHGTSGGSTDTQYF. The CDR3 DNA reads as TGCGCCAGCAGCCACGGGACTAGCGGGGGAAGCACAGATACGCAGTATTTT.

The rearrangement uses TRBV11-2 and TRBJ2-3; no clear D. This CDR3 region has 16 residues. V gave up 3 bases and J gave up 2 bases, with 15 bases separating them. The germline CDR1 and CDR2 sequences are SGHAT and FQNNGV. The CDR3 nucleotides read TGTGCCAGCAGCTTGGTACTTTTCCCGGCCACAGATACGCAGTATTTT. This translates into CASSLVLFPATDTQYF.

This clonotype was seen repeatedly, ten times or more. This chain joins TRBV10-1 and TRBJ2-3; the D gene is possibly TRBD2 (5 bases). CDR1 is WNHNN and CDR2 is SYGVQD in the germline V gene (reference sequence). The CDR3 loop spans 13 amino acids. The V end lost 4 bases, the J end lost 4 bases, and 9 bases lay between the germline ends. The CDR3 reads CASSAQRADTQYF. In nucleotides, the CDR3 is TGCGCCAGCAGTGCCCAGAGGGCAGATACGCAGTATTTT.

This clonotype appeared once. The gene calls are TRBV12-3 or TRBV12-4 and TRBJ1-2, with TRBD1 as a possible D gene (5 bases). V was clipped by 6 bases and J by 4 bases, with 18 bases between them. The CDR3 covers 15 residues. The CDR3 nucleotides read TGTGCCAGCAGCTCCATGCAGGGTGACGCCTATGGCTACACCTTC. It translates to CASSSMQGDAYGYTF.

The DNA of the CDR3 is TGTGCCAGCTCTCCAGGGGCAAAAGAGACCCAGTACTTC. It translates to CASSPGAKETQYF. J is TRBJ2-5 and V is TRBV18, with a possible D match to TRBD1 (6 bases). Germline V gene sequence: CDR1 KGHSH, CDR2 LQKENI. This CDR3 region has 13 residues. V was pared by 6 bases and J by 3 bases, with 11 bases between.

The rearrangement uses TRBV7-2 and TRBJ1-3, with 8 nucleotides matching TRBD1. The CDR3 consists of 16 residues. CDR1 and CDR2 from the germline V gene are SGHTA and FQGNSA. V dropped 5 bases and J dropped 2; count of bases not matched to a gene: 8. CDR3 coding DNA: TGTGCCAGCAGCCCACGGACAGGGTCAACTGGAAACACCATATATTTT. It is translated as CASSPRTGSTGNTIYF.

This clonotype was recorded many times. The rearrangement uses TRBV9 and TRBJ2-1, with D perhaps matching TRBD2 (5 bases). The V and J ends lost 2 bases and 2 bases respectively, with 20 bases between them. CDR3 size: 18 residues. Per germline, CDR1 SGDLS and CDR2 YYNGEE. The CDR3 sequence is CASSVGLARALTYNEQFF. For the CDR3, the DNA is TGTGCCAGCAGCGTTGGGCTAGCTCGGGCTCTGACCTACAATGAGCAGTTCTTC. Full variable domain (outside the CDR3, taken from reference TRBV9 and TRBJ2-1): DSGVTQTPKHLITATGQRVTLRCSPRSGDLSVYWYQQSLDQGLQFLIQYYNGEERAKGNILERFSAQQFPDLHSELNLSSLELGDSALYFCASSVGLARALTYNEQFFGPGTRLTVL.

The chain combines TRBV18 with TRBJ1-1; D gene uncertain. The CDR3 length is 13 residues. Per germline, CDR1 KGHSH and CDR2 LQKENI. The V and J ends lost 0 bases and 8 bases respectively, with 10 bases between them. The CDR3 nucleotides are TGTGCCAGCTCACCACCGACGCCACGAGAAGCTTTCTTT. The encoded protein is CASSPPTPREAFF.

This clonotype appeared a few times. The chain combines TRBV7-3 with TRBJ2-1, with 9 nucleotides matching TRBD2. V shed 5 bases, J shed 8 bases, and the junction held 16 bases outside the gene matches. In germline, CDR1 is SGHTA, CDR2 FQGTGA. The CDR3 runs 17 residues. The CDR3 region has the DNA TGTGCCAGCAGCGCGGTGGGTGCGGGGGGGTATTGGGATGAGCAGTTCTTC. Protein sequence: CASSAVGAGGYWDEQFF.

The DNA for the CDR3 is TGTGCCAGCAGTCACCTGAACGAGCAGTACTTC. This encodes CASSHLNEQYF. This rearrangement joins TRBV6-6 to TRBJ2-7, with unresolved D. The V end was cut by 5 bases, the J end by 5 bases, with 7 bases between. Germline values: CDR1 MNHNY, CDR2 SVGAGI (reference sequence). The CDR3 is 11 residues long.

V gene TRBV12-3 or TRBV12-4 combines with J gene TRBJ1-2; the D gene is possibly TRBD1 (5 bases). Trimming shortened V by 2 bases and J by 0 bases, and 10 bases separated the two germline ends. CDR3 length: 15 amino acids. The chain's CDR3 is CASSLQGSANYGYTF. The CDR3 region has the DNA TGTGCCAGCAGTTTACAGGGCTCAGCTAACTATGGCTACACCTTC.

This clonotype was counted between two and nine times. CDR3 coding DNA: TGTGCCAGCAGGGATGCTAGGGGGCAGTTCTTC. Translation gives CASRDARGQFF. The chain couples TRBV6-5 to TRBJ2-1; weak D call: TRBD1 (5 bases). CDR3 length: 11 residues. Germline V gene lookup returns CDR1 MNHEY and CDR2 SVGAGI. Trimming took 6 bases from V and 12 from J, leaving 12 bases between them.

This clonotype was detected many times. The chain is built from TRBV5-5 and TRBJ2-3, with D uncertain. Germline V lookup: CDR1 SGHKS, CDR2 YYEKEE (reference sequence). This CDR3 has 14 amino acids. V was pared by 5 bases and J by 6 bases, with 16 bases between. Here the CDR3 DNA reads TGTGCCAGCAGATCAAGCTTCGGCAGGGATACGCAGTATTTT. Its protein product is CASRSSFGRDTQYF.

J is TRBJ1-6 and V is TRBV18; possibly TRBD1 for D (6 bases). CDR1 and CDR2 from the germline V gene are KGHSH and LQKENI. The germline V and J ends were trimmed by 0 bases and 6 bases, with 9 bases remaining between them. This CDR3 region has 15 residues. CDR3 residues: CASSPPGTLNSPLHF. As DNA, the CDR3 is TGTGCCAGCTCACCACCCGGGACACTTAATTCACCCCTCCACTTT.

The chain uses TRBV7-6 and TRBJ2-1; 11 nucleotides agree with TRBD2. The ends lost 5 bases at V and 7 bases at J; junction bases unmatched: 10. Germline assignment: CDR1 SGHVS and CDR2 FNYEAQ. CDR3 length equals 16 residues. The CDR3 DNA follows: TGTGCCAGCAGCCCTCGACTAGCGGGGACTCGGAATGAGCAGTTCTTC. Protein: CASSPRLAGTRNEQFF.

The chain uses TRBV5-5 and TRBJ2-2; 7 bases fit TRBD1. The CDR3 runs 14 residues. J gave up 5 bases and V 4 bases, and 5 bases lay outside the gene matches. Germline lookup yields CDR1 SGHKS and CDR2 YYEKEE (reference sequence). The CDR3 spells CASSEGARTGELFF. The CDR3 DNA follows: TGTGCCAGCAGCGAGGGGGCGAGGACCGGGGAGCTGTTTTTT.